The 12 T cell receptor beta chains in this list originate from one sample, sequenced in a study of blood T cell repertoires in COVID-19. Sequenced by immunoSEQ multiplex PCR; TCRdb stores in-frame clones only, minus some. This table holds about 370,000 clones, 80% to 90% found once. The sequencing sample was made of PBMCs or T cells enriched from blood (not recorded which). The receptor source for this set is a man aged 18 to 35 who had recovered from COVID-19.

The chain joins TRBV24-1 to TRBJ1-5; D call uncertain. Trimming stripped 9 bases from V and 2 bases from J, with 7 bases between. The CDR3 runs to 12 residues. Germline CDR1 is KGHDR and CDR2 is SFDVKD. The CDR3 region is CATGGGNQPQHF. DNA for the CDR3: TGTGCCACCGGCGGGGGCAATCAGCCCCAGCATTTT.

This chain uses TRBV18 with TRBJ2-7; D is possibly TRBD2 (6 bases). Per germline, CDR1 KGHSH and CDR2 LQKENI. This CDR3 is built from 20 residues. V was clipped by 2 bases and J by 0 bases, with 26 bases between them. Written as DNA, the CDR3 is TGTGCCAGCTCACCATTTCGGAGGGGTCTTGGGGCTAAAAGCTCCTACGAGCAGTACTTC. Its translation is CASSPFRRGLGAKSSYEQYF.

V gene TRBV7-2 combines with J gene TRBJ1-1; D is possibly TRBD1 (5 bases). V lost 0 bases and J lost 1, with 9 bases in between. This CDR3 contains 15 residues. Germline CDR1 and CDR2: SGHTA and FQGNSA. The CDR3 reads CASSLALTANTEAFF. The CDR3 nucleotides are TGTGCCAGCAGCTTAGCCCTGACAGCGAACACTGAAGCTTTCTTT.

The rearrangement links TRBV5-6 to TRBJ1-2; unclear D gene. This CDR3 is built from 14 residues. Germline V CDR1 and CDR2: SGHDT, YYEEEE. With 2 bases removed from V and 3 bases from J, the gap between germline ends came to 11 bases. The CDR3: CASSLPGDDYGYTF. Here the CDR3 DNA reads TGTGCCAGCAGCTTACCCGGGGATGACTATGGCTACACCTTC.

CDR3 coding DNA: TGTGCCAGCAGCTCAGGGGTTGGTAATTCACCCCTCCACTTT. It translates to CASSSGVGNSPLHF. V and J are TRBV7-3 and TRBJ1-6, with D perhaps TRBD1 (6 bases). The V end lost 4 bases, the J end lost 6 bases, and 10 bases lay between the germline ends. The CDR3 extends over 14 amino acids. Germline V gene data show CDR1 as SGHTA and CDR2 as FQGTGA.

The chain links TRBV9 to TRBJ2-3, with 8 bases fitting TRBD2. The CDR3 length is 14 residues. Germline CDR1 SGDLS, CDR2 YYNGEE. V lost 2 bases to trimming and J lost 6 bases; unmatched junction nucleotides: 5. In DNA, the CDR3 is TGTGCCAGCAGCGTCCGACTAGCGTCGGATACGCAGTATTTT. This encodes CASSVRLASDTQYF.

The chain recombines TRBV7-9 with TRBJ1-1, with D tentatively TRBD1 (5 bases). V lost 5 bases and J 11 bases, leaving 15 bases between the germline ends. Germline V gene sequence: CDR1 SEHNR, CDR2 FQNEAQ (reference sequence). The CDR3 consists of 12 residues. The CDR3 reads CASSPTGGAAFF. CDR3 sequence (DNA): TGTGCCAGCAGCCCCACGGGAGGGGCGGCTTTCTTT. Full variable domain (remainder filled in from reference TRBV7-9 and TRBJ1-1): DTGVSQNPRHKITKRGQNVTFRCDPISEHNRLYWYRQTLGQGPEFLTYFQNEAQLEKSRLLSDRFSAERPKGSFSTLEIQRTEQGDSAMYLCASSPTGGAAFFGQGTRLTVV.

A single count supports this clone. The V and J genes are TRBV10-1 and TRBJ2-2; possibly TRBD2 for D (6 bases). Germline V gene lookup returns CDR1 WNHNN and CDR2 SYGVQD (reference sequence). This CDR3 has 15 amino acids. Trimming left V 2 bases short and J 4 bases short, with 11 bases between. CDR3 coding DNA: TGCGCCAGCAGTGAGGCAGGGAGGCCCACCGGGGAGCTGTTTTTT. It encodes CASSEAGRPTGELFF.

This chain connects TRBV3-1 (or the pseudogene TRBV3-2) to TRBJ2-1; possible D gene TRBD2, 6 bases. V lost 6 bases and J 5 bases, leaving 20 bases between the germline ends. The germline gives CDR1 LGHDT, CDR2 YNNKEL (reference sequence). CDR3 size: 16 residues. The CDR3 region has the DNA TGTGCCAGCAGTCTCTCCGGGACTTTGACCAACAATGAGCAGTTCTTC. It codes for CASSLSGTLTNNEQFF.

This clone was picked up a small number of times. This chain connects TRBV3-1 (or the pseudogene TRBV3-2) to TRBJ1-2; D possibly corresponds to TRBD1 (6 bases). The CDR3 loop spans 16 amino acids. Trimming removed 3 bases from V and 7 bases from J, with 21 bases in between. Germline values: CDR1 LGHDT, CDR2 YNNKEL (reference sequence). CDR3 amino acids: CASSQRPGHYVLGYTF. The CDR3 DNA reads TGTGCCAGCAGCCAGCGACCGGGACATTACGTGCTTGGCTACACCTTC.

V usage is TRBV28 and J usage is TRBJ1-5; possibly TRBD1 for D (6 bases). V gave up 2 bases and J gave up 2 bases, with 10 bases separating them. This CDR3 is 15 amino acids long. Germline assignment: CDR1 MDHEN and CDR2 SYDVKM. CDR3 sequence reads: CASSLMYRGNQPQHF. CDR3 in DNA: TGTGCCAGCAGTTTAATGTACAGGGGCAATCAGCCCCAGCATTTT.

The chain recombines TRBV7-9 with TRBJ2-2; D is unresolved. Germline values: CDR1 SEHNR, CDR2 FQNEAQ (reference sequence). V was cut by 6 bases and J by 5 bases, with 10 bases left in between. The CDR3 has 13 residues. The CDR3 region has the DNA TGTGCCAGCAGTTCCCTATGGACCGGGGAGCTGTTTTTT. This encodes CASSSLWTGELFF.